This passage covers 5 T cell receptor beta chains from one sample sequenced in a study of shared T cell receptors in the human thymus. Profiling relied on immunoSEQ multiplex PCR, and the TCRdb table lists in-frame clones only, not all of them. The sample records 500,000 to 850,000 clones, roughly 86% being singletons. This sample also belongs to another study, concerning human thymus T cells.

Sequenced: thymocytes. These receptors were obtained from a boy under three years old with a congenital heart defect.

The V call is TRBV5-1, the J call TRBJ2-1, with no clear D. The germline gives CDR1 SGHRS, CDR2 YFSETQ. Trimming cost V 3 bases and J 7 bases, with 14 bases left between them. The CDR3 has 14 amino acids. CDR3 loop: CASSSDIDPNEQFF. DNA for the CDR3: TGCGCCAGCAGCTCCGACATCGACCCAAATGAGCAGTTCTTC.

This chain's CDR3 is CASSPDRGRSETQYF. CDR3 nucleotide sequence: TGTGCCAGCTCACCAGACAGGGGACGGTCAGAGACCCAGTACTTC. This chain uses TRBV18 with TRBJ2-5, with 8 bases fitting TRBD1. The CDR3 is 15 residues long. CDR1 is KGHSH, CDR2 LQKENI, per germline. With V trimmed by 2 bases and J by 4 bases, 6 bases remained unmatched.

The rearrangement links TRBV18 to TRBJ1-5; TRBD1 might be the D (6 bases). Germline values: CDR1 KGHSH, CDR2 LQKENI. Trimming cost V 6 bases and J 3 bases, with 24 bases left between them. The CDR3 covers 18 residues. The CDR3 region has the DNA TGTGCCAGCTCGCCGACCTTGACAGGCCTTTTACTCAATCAGCCCCAGCATTTT. It specifies CASSPTLTGLLLNQPQHF.

The chain recombines TRBV5-1 with TRBJ2-7; 7 bases fit TRBD1. Germline trimming cut 0 bases from V and 5 bases from J; bases unmatched to any gene: 5. Germline V gene data show CDR1 as SGHRS and CDR2 as YFSETQ. This CDR3 is 14 amino acids long. This chain's CDR3 is CASSLDRGFNEQYF. CDR3 DNA sequence: TGCGCCAGCAGCTTGGACAGGGGTTTTAACGAGCAGTACTTC.

V is TRBV9 and J is TRBJ2-2, with 8 bases lining up with TRBD2. With 4 bases clipped from V and 5 bases from J, the junction kept 7 bases outside the gene matches. The CDR3 is made up of 15 amino acids. The germline V gene has CDR1 SGDLS and CDR2 YYNGEE. This CDR3 is CASSPGVAGTGELFF. The CDR3 DNA is TGTGCCAGCAGCCCCGGGGTAGCGGGGACCGGGGAGCTGTTTTTT.